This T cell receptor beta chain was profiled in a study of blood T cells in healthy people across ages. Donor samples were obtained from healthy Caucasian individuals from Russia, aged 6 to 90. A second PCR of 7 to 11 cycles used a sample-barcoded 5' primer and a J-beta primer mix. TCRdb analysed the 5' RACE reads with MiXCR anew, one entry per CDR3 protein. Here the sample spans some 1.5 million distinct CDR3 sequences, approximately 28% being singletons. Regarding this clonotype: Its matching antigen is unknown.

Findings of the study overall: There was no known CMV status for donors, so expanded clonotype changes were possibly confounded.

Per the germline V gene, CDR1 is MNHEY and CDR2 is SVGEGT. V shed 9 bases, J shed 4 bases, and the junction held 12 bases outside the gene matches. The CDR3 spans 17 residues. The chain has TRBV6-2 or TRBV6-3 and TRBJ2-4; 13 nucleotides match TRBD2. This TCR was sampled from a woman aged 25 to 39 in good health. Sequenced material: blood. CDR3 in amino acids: CASLMRPGLAGKNIQYF. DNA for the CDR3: TGTGCCAGTCTAATGAGACCGGGACTAGCGGGAAAAAACATTCAGTACTTC.